These T cell receptor beta chains were read from a single sample in a study of technical replicates of blood from several donors. Clones were sequenced by immunoSEQ multiplex PCR, and TCRdb holds only the in-frame ones, with some missing. The sample consists of about 83,000 clones, roughly 90% of them appearing once. Material: T cells isolated from PBMCs. Receptor source: a human donor in good health. The CDR3 runs from the conserved cysteine through the conserved F or W. The order of the fields is J gene, D gene, clone size, V gene, CDR3 DNA, CDR3 protein. The D gene is left open where the match is weak. A clone size is listed for some rows: how often the clone was seen (once, few, many), or a class if it is expanded.

j_gene: TRBJ2-1
d_gene: TRBD2
abundance: NA
v_gene: TRBV30
CDR3nt: TGTGCCTGGGCAACGGGGGGGGCCTGGAATGAGCAGTTCTTC
CDR3aa: CAWATGGAWNEQFF

j_gene: TRBJ1-2
d_gene: TRBD1
abundance: NA
v_gene: TRBV30
CDR3nt: TGTGCCTGGAGTGTATCTAGGACAGGGGTTTCGGACTATGGCTACACCTTC
CDR3aa: CAWSVSRTGVSDYGYTF

j_gene: TRBJ2-7
d_gene: TRBD2
abundance: NA
v_gene: TRBV5-4
CDR3nt: TGTGCCAGCAGCTTCACTAGCGGTACCTACGAGCAGTACTTC
CDR3aa: CASSFTSGTYEQYF

j_gene: TRBJ2-2
d_gene: TRBD2
abundance: NA
v_gene: TRBV9
CDR3nt: TGTGCCAGCAGCGAACCGGGACTAGCGGGAGGGAATGCCGGGGAGCTGTTTTTT
CDR3aa: CASSEPGLAGGNAGELFF

j_gene: TRBJ2-7
d_gene: NA
abundance: NA
v_gene: TRBV2
CDR3nt: TGTGCCAGCAGGGGACTTCCAAGGTACGAGCAGTACTTC
CDR3aa: CASRGLPRYEQYF

j_gene: TRBJ2-7
d_gene: NA
abundance: NA
v_gene: TRBV4-1
CDR3nt: TGCGCCAGCAGCCAAGTTCCGGGTGAGCAGTACTTC
CDR3aa: CASSQVPGEQYF

j_gene: TRBJ2-3
d_gene: NA
abundance: NA
v_gene: TRBV6-4
CDR3nt: TGTGCCAGCAGTGACTTGGTCGGAGATACGCAGTATTTT
CDR3aa: CASSDLVGDTQYF

j_gene: TRBJ1-4
d_gene: NA
abundance: few
v_gene: TRBV15
CDR3nt: TGTGCCACCAGCAGAGCCCAGGGTGCAACTAATGAAAAACTGTTTTTT
CDR3aa: CATSRAQGATNEKLFF

j_gene: TRBJ2-7
d_gene: TRBD1
abundance: NA
v_gene: TRBV27
CDR3nt: TGTGCCAGCAGCTCCGGGACAGGGTTTAGCTCCTACGAGCAGTACTTC
CDR3aa: CASSSGTGFSSYEQYF

j_gene: TRBJ2-1
d_gene: TRBD2
abundance: NA
v_gene: TRBV2
CDR3nt: TGTGCCACTAGCGGGAGTTTCTACAATGAGCAGTTCTTC
CDR3aa: CATSGSFYNEQFF

j_gene: TRBJ2-2
d_gene: TRBD2
abundance: NA
v_gene: TRBV14
CDR3nt: TGTGCCAGCAGCCAACCTGGACTAGCGGGAGGGTTAGCCGGGGAGCTGTTTTTT
CDR3aa: CASSQPGLAGGLAGELFF

j_gene: TRBJ1-1
d_gene: NA
abundance: NA
v_gene: TRBV6-5
CDR3nt: TGTGCCAGCGTAGGGGGTACTGAAGCTTTCTTT
CDR3aa: CASVGGTEAFF

j_gene: TRBJ2-7
d_gene: NA
abundance: NA
v_gene: TRBV28
CDR3nt: TGTGCCAGCAGTTTGGCATACTACGAGCAGTACTTC
CDR3aa: CASSLAYYEQYF

j_gene: TRBJ2-1
d_gene: NA
abundance: NA
v_gene: TRBV7-6
CDR3nt: TGTGCCAGCAGCTTGACTAGTGTCTACAATGAGCAGTTCTTC
CDR3aa: CASSLTSVYNEQFF

j_gene: TRBJ2-6
d_gene: TRBD1
abundance: NA
v_gene: TRBV7-3
CDR3nt: TGTGCCAGCACCTCTCAGGGGGCCCCGCCTGGGGCCAACGTCCTGACTTTC
CDR3aa: CASTSQGAPPGANVLTF

j_gene: TRBJ1-1
d_gene: NA
abundance: NA
v_gene: TRBV2
CDR3nt: TGTGCCAGCAGCCCCCTGAGGACTGAAGCTTTCTTT
CDR3aa: CASSPLRTEAFF

j_gene: TRBJ2-1
d_gene: TRBD2
abundance: once
v_gene: TRBV7-3
CDR3nt: TGTGCCAGCAGCTTACTAGGCGGGGGTTCCTACAATGAGCAGTTCTTC
CDR3aa: CASSLLGGGSYNEQFF

j_gene: TRBJ2-1
d_gene: TRBD1
abundance: NA
v_gene: TRBV9
CDR3nt: TGTGCCAGCAGTGACTCCGGGACAGGGTGGGATGAGCAGTTCTTC
CDR3aa: CASSDSGTGWDEQFF

j_gene: TRBJ1-5
d_gene: NA
abundance: NA
v_gene: TRBV19
CDR3nt: TGTGCCAGTAGAGGGGGTCTGGCCCAGCATTTT
CDR3aa: CASRGGLAQHF

j_gene: TRBJ1-5
d_gene: NA
abundance: NA
v_gene: TRBV7-8
CDR3nt: TGTGCCAGCAGCTTAGTTTCGGACAGTCGATACCCGCTAGATCAGCCCCAGCATTTT
CDR3aa: CASSLVSDSRYPLDQPQHF

j_gene: TRBJ1-1
d_gene: TRBD1
abundance: NA
v_gene: TRBV19
CDR3nt: TGTGCCAGTAGTATCCGGACAGGAACGGCTGAAGCTTTCTTT
CDR3aa: CASSIRTGTAEAFF

j_gene: TRBJ2-7
d_gene: NA
abundance: NA
v_gene: TRBV27
CDR3nt: TGTGCCAGCAGTTATACTAGGGATCGCGAGCAGTACTTC
CDR3aa: CASSYTRDREQYF

j_gene: TRBJ1-1
d_gene: TRBD1
abundance: NA
v_gene: TRBV7-3
CDR3nt: TGTGCCAGCAGCTTAAAGGGACAGGACACTGAAGCTTTCTTT
CDR3aa: CASSLKGQDTEAFF

j_gene: TRBJ1-5
d_gene: TRBD1
abundance: NA
v_gene: TRBV10-2
CDR3nt: TGCGCCAGCAGTGGGACAGGGAAGAATCAGCCCCAGCATTTT
CDR3aa: CASSGTGKNQPQHF

j_gene: TRBJ2-7
d_gene: NA
abundance: NA
v_gene: TRBV7-2
CDR3nt: TGTGCCAGCAGCTTCCCCGGACAGTTTTACGAGCAGTACTTC
CDR3aa: CASSFPGQFYEQYF

j_gene: TRBJ2-5
d_gene: NA
abundance: NA
v_gene: TRBV6-5
CDR3nt: TGTGCCAGCAGTTATCTTGCAGGGGAGGAGACCCAGTACTTC
CDR3aa: CASSYLAGEETQYF

j_gene: TRBJ2-1
d_gene: NA
abundance: few
v_gene: TRBV4-1
CDR3nt: TGCGCCAGCAGCCAACCCGCGGGCTCCTACAATGAGCAGTTCTTC
CDR3aa: CASSQPAGSYNEQFF

j_gene: TRBJ1-4
d_gene: NA
abundance: NA
v_gene: TRBV7-3
CDR3nt: TGTGCCAGCAGCTTAGGGCAGGGTCAGGAAAAACTGTTTTTT
CDR3aa: CASSLGQGQEKLFF

j_gene: TRBJ1-5
d_gene: TRBD1
abundance: NA
v_gene: TRBV19
CDR3nt: TGTGCCAGTAGACGGACAGGGAATAGCAATCAGCCCCAGCATTTT
CDR3aa: CASRRTGNSNQPQHF

j_gene: TRBJ1-1
d_gene: NA
abundance: few
v_gene: TRBV9
CDR3nt: TGTGCCAGCAGCGTATTGGGGCCGAGTGAAGCTTTCTTT
CDR3aa: CASSVLGPSEAFF

j_gene: TRBJ1-4
d_gene: NA
abundance: NA
v_gene: TRBV28
CDR3nt: TGTGCCAGCACCGAGGGAGGCGGCCGGAATGAAAAACTGTTTTTT
CDR3aa: CASTEGGGRNEKLFF

j_gene: TRBJ1-1
d_gene: NA
abundance: NA
v_gene: TRBV7-9
CDR3nt: TGTGCCAGCAGCTTCGATTCTCTGACCGGGACAGAAGCTTTCTTT
CDR3aa: CASSFDSLTGTEAFF

j_gene: TRBJ2-7
d_gene: TRBD1
abundance: once
v_gene: TRBV6-6
CDR3nt: TGTGCCAGCAGTTCCGGGACAGGGTCCAACGAGCAGTACTTC
CDR3aa: CASSSGTGSNEQYF

j_gene: TRBJ1-5
d_gene: TRBD1
abundance: few
v_gene: TRBV7-9
CDR3nt: TGTGCCAGCAGCACGGACAGGGGGGGCACGGGTCAGCCCCAGCATTTT
CDR3aa: CASSTDRGGTGQPQHF

j_gene: TRBJ2-7
d_gene: NA
abundance: NA
v_gene: TRBV13
CDR3nt: TGTGCCAGCAGCTTAGAACGGGGATACGAGCAGTACTTC
CDR3aa: CASSLERGYEQYF

j_gene: TRBJ2-1
d_gene: NA
abundance: once
v_gene: TRBV27
CDR3nt: TGTGCCAGCAGTATTACAGGGGGGGGTGGTGAGCAGTTCTTC
CDR3aa: CASSITGGGGEQFF

j_gene: TRBJ2-7
d_gene: NA
abundance: NA
v_gene: TRBV28
CDR3nt: TGTGCCAGCAGCCCCGGAGGGGAAAAAGGCGAGCAGTACTTC
CDR3aa: CASSPGGEKGEQYF

j_gene: TRBJ1-1
d_gene: TRBD1
abundance: NA
v_gene: TRBV19
CDR3nt: TGTGCCAGGGGACAGGGCCGAGGTAACATTGAAGCTTTCTTT
CDR3aa: CARGQGRGNIEAFF

j_gene: TRBJ1-1
d_gene: TRBD1
abundance: once
v_gene: TRBV5-4
CDR3nt: TGTGCCAGCAGCCGGACAGGGGGCAACACTGAAGCTTTCTTT
CDR3aa: CASSRTGGNTEAFF

j_gene: TRBJ2-6
d_gene: TRBD1
abundance: once
v_gene: TRBV29-1
CDR3nt: TGCAGCGTTCTGCCGGGACAGGGGGTGTTTTCTGAGGCCAACGTCCTGACTTTC
CDR3aa: CSVLPGQGVFSEANVLTF

j_gene: TRBJ2-7
d_gene: TRBD1
abundance: NA
v_gene: TRBV11-2
CDR3nt: TGTGCCAGCAGCCACTTGAGGGGGCCCTCCTACGAGCAGTACTTC
CDR3aa: CASSHLRGPSYEQYF

j_gene: TRBJ2-3
d_gene: TRBD1
abundance: NA
v_gene: TRBV30
CDR3nt: TGTGCCTGGAGTAGGGACAGCAAGGGGTACACAGATACGCAGTATTTT
CDR3aa: CAWSRDSKGYTDTQYF